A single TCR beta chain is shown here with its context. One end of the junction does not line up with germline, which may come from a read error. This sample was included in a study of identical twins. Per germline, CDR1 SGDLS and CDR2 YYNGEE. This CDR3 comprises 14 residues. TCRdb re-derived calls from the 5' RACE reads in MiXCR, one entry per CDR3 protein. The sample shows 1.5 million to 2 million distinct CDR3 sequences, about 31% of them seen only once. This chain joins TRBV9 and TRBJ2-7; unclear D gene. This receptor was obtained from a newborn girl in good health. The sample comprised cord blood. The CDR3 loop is CAGSVSSIAYEQYF. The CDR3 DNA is TGTGCCGGCAGCGTGAGCTCTATTGCCTACGAGCAGTACTTC.